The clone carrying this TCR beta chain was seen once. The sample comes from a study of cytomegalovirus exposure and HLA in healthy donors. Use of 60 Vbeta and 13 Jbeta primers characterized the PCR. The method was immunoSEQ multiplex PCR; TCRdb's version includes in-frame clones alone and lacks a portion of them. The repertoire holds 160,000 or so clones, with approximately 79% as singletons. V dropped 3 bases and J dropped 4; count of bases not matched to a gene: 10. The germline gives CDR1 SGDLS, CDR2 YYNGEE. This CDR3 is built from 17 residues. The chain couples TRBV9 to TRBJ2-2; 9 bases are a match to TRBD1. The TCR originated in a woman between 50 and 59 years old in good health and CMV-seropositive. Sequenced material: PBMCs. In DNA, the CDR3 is TGTGCCAGCAGCGCTCTACCCTTGACAGGGGGCACCGGGGAGCTGTTTTTT. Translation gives CASSALPLTGGTGELFF.